The next 15 T cell receptor beta chains were all read from a single sample in a study of T-cell reconstitution after alpha-beta-depleted transplantation in children. This sample's TCRbeta library carried unique molecular identifier barcodes. TCRdb analysed the PCR reads with MiXCR anew, one entry per CDR3 protein. This table has 200,000 to 300,000 distinct CDR3 sequences, about 11% appearing once. The sample here was PBMCs from the stem cell graft donor, taken from the stem cell graft. The receptors stem from a human donor who donated a stem cell graft to a child with acute lymphoblastic leukemia.

This clonotype has at least ten counts. The rearrangement uses TRBV10-3 and TRBJ2-2; TRBD1 agrees at 7 bases. CDR1 and CDR2 (germline): ENHRY, SYGVKD. The CDR3 has 18 residues. The junction had 13 bases not matched to a gene; V was cut back by 1 base and J by 5 bases. CDR3 bases: TGTGCCATCAGTGAGTTCTTGACAGGGACGGTGTGGACCGGGGAGCTGTTTTTT. Translating gives CAISEFLTGTVWTGELFF.

This clonotype was picked up many times. The V call is TRBV4-3, the J call TRBJ2-5; TRBD1 matches at 8 bases. V lost 0 bases and J lost 10; bases outside the gene matches: 13. Germline values: CDR1 LGHNA, CDR2 YSLEER. The CDR3 spans 16 residues. In nucleotides, the CDR3 is TGCGCCAGCAGCCAAGAACCCGGGACAGGAGGAGGGGTCCAGTACTTC. This translates into CASSQEPGTGGGVQYF.

Turning to this clonotype: This may be a read error: a much more frequent sequence differs by one nucleotide. The chain carries TRBV20-1 and TRBJ2-1, with D possibly matching TRBD2 (5 bases). The germline V gene encodes CDR1 DFQATT and CDR2 SNEGSKA (reference sequence). The CDR3 runs 10 residues. Trimming removed 7 bases at V and 5 bases at J, with 6 bases between. CDR3 in amino acids: CSVSDNEQFF. For the CDR3, the DNA is TGCAGTGTTAGCGACAATGAGCAGTTCTTC.

A few counts support this clonotype. The rearrangement uses TRBV6-1 and TRBJ2-6; no clear D gene. CDR1 is MNHNS and CDR2 is SASEGT in the germline V gene. The CDR3 loop spans 13 amino acids. Trimming stripped 9 bases from V and 1 base from J, with 7 bases between. The chain's CDR3 is CASGESGANVLTF. The CDR3 nucleotides are TGTGCCAGTGGGGAATCTGGGGCCAACGTCCTGACTTTC.

This clonotype was seen at least ten times. This sequence joins TRBV11-1 and TRBJ2-6; 10 bases are a match to TRBD1. This CDR3 is built from 20 residues. With V trimmed by 3 bases and J by 4 bases, 15 bases remained unmatched. CDR1 is SGHAT and CDR2 is FQDESV in the germline V gene (reference sequence). CDR3 sequence: CASSFPLDRGLSTGANVLTF. As DNA, the CDR3 is TGTGCCAGCAGCTTCCCTTTAGACAGGGGGCTATCAACCGGGGCCAACGTCCTGACTTTC.

This clonotype occurred many times. The V and J genes are TRBV7-2 and TRBJ2-4; D is perhaps TRBD1 or TRBD2 (5 bases each). CDR3 length equals 15 residues. V was clipped by 2 bases and J by 6 bases, with 14 bases between them. Germline CDR1 is SGHTA and CDR2 is FQGNSA. The CDR3 bases are TGTGCCAGCAGCTTATTGGGTGGGACGAGAAACATTCAGTACTTC. It yields the protein CASSLLGGTRNIQYF.

This clonotype showed up many times. The chain employs TRBV11-1 and TRBJ1-1; possibly TRBD1 for D (5 bases). Trimming stripped 1 base from V and 7 bases from J, with 13 bases between. From germline, CDR1 is SGHAT and CDR2 FQDESV (reference sequence). The CDR3 covers 14 residues. CDR3 loop: CASSLVGRANEAFF. The CDR3 coding sequence is TGTGCCAGCAGCTTAGTGGGCAGGGCGAATGAAGCTTTCTTT.

At least ten counts were recorded for this clonotype. The chain recombines TRBV20-1 with TRBJ2-1; TRBD2 is a possible D gene (6 bases). Trimming shortened V by 5 bases and J by 2 bases, and 10 bases separated the two germline ends. CDR1 and CDR2 (germline): DFQATT, SNEGSKA (reference sequence). There are 13 residues in the CDR3. CDR3 sequence: CSAYIAAYNEQFF. DNA for the CDR3: TGCAGTGCTTATATAGCGGCCTACAATGAGCAGTTCTTC.

Turning to this clonotype: The junction differs from germline at one of its ends, possibly a read error. The CDR3 DNA follows: TGCACCAGCAGCCAGTCGGTCAGGGGGCAGGGAAACACCATATATTTT. Translation: CTSSQSVRGQGNTIYF. This chain links TRBV4-3 with TRBJ1-3; 8 positions match TRBD1. CDR1 is LGHNA and CDR2 is YSLEER in the germline V gene. The CDR3 spans 16 residues.

This clonotype was recorded many times. The CDR3 nucleotides are TGCAGTGCTCCTAGCCTAGGAGAAAACACCATATATTTT. This sequence encodes CSAPSLGENTIYF. The chain joins TRBV20-1 to TRBJ1-3; the D is unclear. CDR3 length: 13 amino acids. Trimming cost V 5 bases and J 6 bases, with 14 bases left between them. CDR1 DFQATT and CDR2 SNEGSKA come from the germline V gene (reference sequence).

This clonotype was observed many times. V and J are TRBV4-1 and TRBJ2-3, with a possible D match to TRBD2 (5 bases). This CDR3 has 14 amino acids. V was clipped by 1 base and J by 4 bases, with 9 bases between them. From germline, CDR1 is MGHRA and CDR2 YSYEKL. The CDR3 loop reads CASSQVSGPDTQYF. The CDR3 bases are TGCGCCAGCAGCCAAGTGAGCGGCCCAGATACGCAGTATTTT.

Of note for this clonotype: A single base separates this from a much larger clone, so it may be a read error. This rearrangement joins TRBV28 to TRBJ1-1; 9 nucleotides agree with TRBD1. CDR3 length equals 16 residues. Germline values: CDR1 MDHEN, CDR2 SYDVKM. Here the CDR3 reads CASGLGTGLAPTEAFF. The CDR3 nucleotides are TGTGCCAGCGGTTTAGGGACAGGGTTGGCTCCCACTGAAGCTTTCTTT.

This clonotype was observed many times. The chain carries TRBV28 and TRBJ2-5, with 7 bases aligning to TRBD1. From germline, CDR1 is MDHEN and CDR2 SYDVKM. Trimming took 4 bases from V and 1 from J; bases not matched to a gene: 3. The CDR3 is 14 amino acids. The chain's CDR3 is CASSSAGGQETQYF. The CDR3 DNA sequence: TGTGCCAGCAGTTCAGCAGGGGGCCAAGAGACCCAGTACTTC.

The chain uses TRBV4-1 and TRBJ2-1; 7 nucleotides agree with TRBD1. The CDR3 is 16 amino acids. The germline gives CDR1 MGHRA, CDR2 YSYEKL. With 1 base clipped from V and 2 bases from J, the junction kept 5 bases outside the gene matches. CDR3 bases: TGCGCCAGCAGCCAAGGTACAGGACAGGCCTACAATGAGCAGTTCTTC. Its protein product is CASSQGTGQAYNEQFF.

This clonotype was detected only a few times. CDR3 in DNA: TGCGCCAGCAGCCCGGGGACAGGGGCTAGGGAGACCCAGTACTTC. Its translation is CASSPGTGARETQYF. The chain links TRBV4-3 to TRBJ2-5; 10 positions agree with TRBD1. With 4 bases clipped from V and 5 bases from J, the junction kept 7 bases outside the gene matches. CDR1 and CDR2 from the germline V gene are LGHNA and YSLEER. The CDR3 length is 15 residues.